The rows below give T cell receptor beta chains drawn from one sample of a study of CD8 T cells in ankylosing spondylitis. TCRdb re-called the 5' RACE reads with MiXCR, one entry per CDR3 protein. The table lists roughly 300,000 distinct CDR3 sequences, 8% of them singletons. Sequencing used blood, either unsorted or a sorted T cell fraction (not recorded which). The receptors stem from a male donor with ankylosing spondylitis. Each CDR3 is given with its conserved first and last residue. A D gene is named only where the DNA matches it firmly. Expanded clones are given a class, and other clones once, few, many or no size at all.

abundance,len,d_gene,v_gene,j_gene,CDR3aa,CDR3nt
few,14,TRBD2,TRBV20-1,TRBJ2-1,CSASSGAGFDEQFF,TGCAGTGCTAGTAGCGGGGCGGGGTTCGATGAGCAGTTCTTC
few,13,-,TRBV7-8,TRBJ2-5,CASSFGERETQYF,TGTGCCAGCAGCTTCGGGGAGCGAGAGACCCAGTACTTC
few,19,-,TRBV24-1,TRBJ1-5,CATSDLQGTDMNSNQPQHF,TGTGCCACCAGTGATTTGCAAGGGACCGATATGAATAGCAATCAGCCCCAGCATTTT
few,16,-,TRBV19,TRBJ1-3,CASSTLTALSGNTIYF,TGTGCCAGTAGTACCCTGACAGCTCTCTCTGGAAACACCATATATTTT
many,15,-,TRBV5-1,TRBJ1-2,CASSLEGLSSYGYTF,TGCGCCAGCAGCTTGGAGGGTCTATCGTCCTATGGCTACACCTTC
-,14,-,TRBV5-1,TRBJ2-3,CASNQGGSTDTQYF,TGCGCCAGCAACCAAGGCGGTAGCACAGATACGCAGTATTTT
-,15,TRBD2,TRBV27,TRBJ2-7,CASSLKTGTSGPRYF,TGTGCCAGCAGTTTAAAAACCGGGACTAGCGGCCCCCGGTACTTC
-,16,-,TRBV4-1,TRBJ2-3,CASSAQGAPSTDTQYF,TGCGCCAGCAGCGCCCAGGGAGCGCCTAGCACAGATACGCAGTATTTT
-,16,TRBD1,TRBV7-9,TRBJ2-7,CASSLARGTGLYEQYF,TGTGCCAGCAGCTTAGCCCGAGGGACAGGTTTATACGAGCAGTACTTC
few,12,-,TRBV4-1,TRBJ2-1,CASSFLDREQFF,TGCGCCAGCAGCTTCCTAGACAGGGAGCAGTTCTTC
many,8,-,TRBV2,TRBJ2-1,CAANQQFF,TGCGCCGCTAATCAGCAGTTCTTC
many,15,TRBD1,TRBV12-3/TRBV12-4,TRBJ2-1,CASSWRDRGFHEQFF,TGTGCCAGCAGTTGGAGGGACAGGGGGTTTCATGAGCAGTTCTTC
few,16,TRBD2,TRBV5-1,TRBJ2-7,CASSLTGYSGLYEQYF,TGCGCCAGCAGCTTGACCGGATATAGCGGGCTTTACGAGCAGTACTTC
many,14,-,TRBV12-3/TRBV12-4,TRBJ1-5,CASSPMTSREAQHF,TGTGCCAGCAGTCCAATGACCTCCAGGGAGGCCCAGCATTTT
many,16,-,TRBV6-5,TRBJ1-4,CASSYFHRVTNEKLFF,TGTGCCAGCAGTTACTTCCACAGGGTTACTAATGAAAAACTGTTTTTT
few,15,-,TRBV9,TRBJ2-2,CASSPGFKVAGELFF,TGTGCCAGCAGTCCGGGGTTTAAGGTTGCCGGGGAGCTGTTTTTT
many,16,-,TRBV5-1,TRBJ2-3,CASSFYWQGMRDTQYF,TGCGCCAGCAGCTTTTATTGGCAGGGTATGCGAGATACGCAGTATTTT
-,14,-,TRBV19,TRBJ2-3,CASSIGRDSDTQYF,TGTGCCAGTAGTATAGGAAGGGACTCGGATACGCAGTATTTT
-,15,TRBD2,TRBV12-3/TRBV12-4,TRBJ2-1,CASSLILAGGREQFF,TGTGCCAGCAGTTTGATACTAGCGGGAGGACGGGAGCAGTTCTTC
-,15,TRBD2,TRBV9,TRBJ2-1,CASSVEASGDNEQFF,TGTGCCAGCAGCGTAGAGGCTAGCGGAGACAATGAGCAGTTCTTC
-,12,-,TRBV2,TRBJ2-1,CASRRLGNEQFF,TGTGCCAGCAGACGACTGGGCAATGAGCAGTTCTTC
few,15,TRBD1,TRBV12-3/TRBV12-4,TRBJ2-7,CASSLDRGLSYEQYF,TGTGCCAGCAGTCTAGACAGGGGGCTGTCCTACGAGCAGTACTTC
few,12,-,TRBV6-1,TRBJ1-1,CASCRQNTEAFF,TGTGCCAGCTGCAGGCAGAACACTGAAGCTTTCTTT
few,13,-,TRBV11-3,TRBJ2-1,CASSLLEPDEQFF,TGTGCCAGCAGCCTACTAGAACCCGATGAGCAGTTCTTC
many,11,-,TRBV7-2,TRBJ2-7,CASSLVHEQYF,TGTGCCAGCAGCTTAGTTCACGAGCAGTACTTC
-,16,TRBD2,TRBV7-2,TRBJ2-7,CASSLGTSGSVYEQYF,TGTGCCAGCAGCTTGGGGACTAGCGGGAGCGTCTACGAGCAGTACTTC
-,14,-,TRBV7-9,TRBJ2-7,CASSFVGSSYEQYF,TGTGCCAGCAGCTTCGTCGGGAGCTCCTACGAGCAGTACTTC
-,13,-,TRBV11-3,TRBJ1-1,CASSEIGAGAAFF,TGTGCCAGCAGCGAAATAGGGGCGGGAGCAGCTTTCTTT
many,13,-,TRBV28,TRBJ1-6,CASSLFRNSPLHF,TGTGCCAGCAGTTTATTTCGTAATTCACCCCTCCACTTT
few,15,TRBD2,TRBV3-1,TRBJ2-7,CASSQILAGAPEQYF,TGTGCCAGCAGCCAAATCCTAGCGGGAGCCCCCGAGCAGTACTTC
few,14,-,TRBV6-2/TRBV6-3,TRBJ1-3,CASSYLSSGNTIYF,TGTGCCAGCAGTTACCTGTCCTCTGGAAACACCATATATTTT
-,14,-,TRBV6-5,TRBJ1-4,CASSVPDSNEKLFF,TGTGCCAGCAGTGTACCCGACAGTAATGAAAAACTGTTTTTT
few,14,-,TRBV12-3/TRBV12-4,TRBJ1-4,CASSLDRNSEKLFF,TGTGCCAGCAGTCTTGACAGGAACTCTGAAAAACTGTTTTTT
few,16,TRBD2,TRBV29-1,TRBJ2-5,CSVEDLRETSGETQYF,TGCAGCGTTGAAGATCTGAGGGAGACTAGCGGGGAGACCCAGTACTTC
many,14,TRBD2,TRBV27,TRBJ2-7,CASSLGAGGNEQYF,TGTGCCAGCAGTTTAGGAGCGGGAGGTAACGAGCAGTACTTC
few,16,TRBD2,TRBV5-1,TRBJ2-2,CASSLALAGVTGELFF,TGCGCCAGCAGCTTGGCCCTAGCGGGAGTCACCGGGGAGCTGTTTTTT
few,15,-,TRBV4-3,TRBJ2-5,CASSQETGQWGTQYF,TGCGCCAGCAGCCAAGAAACGGGTCAATGGGGGACCCAGTACTTC
-,17,-,TRBV5-1,TRBJ2-1,CASSHPQGLRTERLQFF,TGCGCCAGCAGCCACCCTCAGGGACTTAGGACTGAGAGATTGCAGTTCTTC
many,14,TRBD1,TRBV3-1,TRBJ1-1,CASSTYRGDTEAFF,TGTGCCAGCAGCACCTACAGGGGCGACACTGAAGCTTTCTTT
-,16,TRBD1,TRBV6-5,TRBJ2-5,CASSSTWTGGVETQYF,TGTGCCAGCAGTTCGACCTGGACAGGGGGCGTTGAGACCCAGTACTTC
-,13,-,TRBV2,TRBJ2-5,CASNFEPWETQYF,TGTGCCAGCAATTTCGAGCCGTGGGAGACCCAGTACTTC